The rows below give T cell receptor beta chains drawn from one sample of a study of blood T cell repertoires in COVID-19. Method: immunoSEQ multiplex PCR; TCRdb's copy keeps in-frame clones and lacks some. The sample yields under 400,000 clones, about 90% seen once. The material sequenced was peripheral blood. The receptors shown here come from a young man with active or convalescent COVID-19. Both conserved end residues are part of each CDR3. Fields, in order: D gene, J gene, clone size, V gene, CDR3 DNA, CDR3 protein. The D gene is left open where the match is weak. Size is omitted from some rows. Given values are once, few, many or a class for expanded clones.

d_call: -
j_call: TRBJ1-6
clone_size: once
v_call: TRBV25-1
cdr3_nt: TGTGCCAGCTGCGACAGGAATAATTCACCCCTCCACTTT
cdr3_aa: CASCDRNNSPLHF

d_call: -
j_call: TRBJ2-7
clone_size: -
v_call: TRBV29-1
cdr3_nt: TGCAGCGTTGAGGCCTCCTACGAGCAGTACTTC
cdr3_aa: CSVEASYEQYF

d_call: -
j_call: TRBJ1-2
clone_size: -
v_call: TRBV6-2/TRBV6-3
cdr3_nt: TGTGCCAGCAGTTACTCGCAGATCTATGGCTACACCTTC
cdr3_aa: CASSYSQIYGYTF

d_call: -
j_call: TRBJ1-1
clone_size: once
v_call: TRBV9
cdr3_nt: TGTGCCAGCAGCCCCGGGGGAGGGATCGTGAACACTGAAGCTTTCTTT
cdr3_aa: CASSPGGGIVNTEAFF

d_call: TRBD2
j_call: TRBJ2-3
clone_size: -
v_call: TRBV11-1
cdr3_nt: TGTGCCAGCAGCTTAGATGCGGGGGGGCGAACAGATACGCAGTATTTT
cdr3_aa: CASSLDAGGRTDTQYF

d_call: TRBD2
j_call: TRBJ2-1
clone_size: once
v_call: TRBV3-1/TRBV3-2
cdr3_nt: TGTGCCAGCAGACAGGGACCGGGACTAGGCGTCTATGAGCAGTTCTTC
cdr3_aa: CASRQGPGLGVYEQFF

d_call: TRBD2
j_call: TRBJ2-1
clone_size: few
v_call: TRBV9
cdr3_nt: TGTGCCAGCAGCGTCGGGGGGACTGACAATGAGCAGTTCTTC
cdr3_aa: CASSVGGTDNEQFF

d_call: -
j_call: TRBJ2-3
clone_size: -
v_call: TRBV9
cdr3_nt: TGTGCCAGCAGCGTATCGCCGGTAGATACGCAGTATTTT
cdr3_aa: CASSVSPVDTQYF

d_call: -
j_call: TRBJ2-5
clone_size: -
v_call: TRBV18
cdr3_nt: TGTGCCAGCACCTTGACAGGTCAAGAGACCCAGTACTTC
cdr3_aa: CASTLTGQETQYF

d_call: TRBD1
j_call: TRBJ2-1
clone_size: -
v_call: TRBV11-2
cdr3_nt: TGTGCCAGCAGCTACCGGGACAGGGGGCCCCACGAGCAGTTCTTC
cdr3_aa: CASSYRDRGPHEQFF